A single T cell receptor beta chain is shown here with its context. This sample is part of a study of TIL therapy for anti-PD-1-resistant metastatic lung cancer. This CDR3 contains 15 residues. Trimming removed 2 bases at V and 5 bases at J, with 15 bases between. CDR1 is MNHNS and CDR2 is SASEGT in the germline V gene. This was the immunoSEQ v3 assay. Sequencing was performed with immunoSEQ multiplex PCR; in TCRdb, only in-frame clones are kept and a portion is missing. Among under 20,000 clones listed, about 79% were seen once. The time point denotes: pre-treatment sample, taken before nivolumab and TIL therapy.

The sequencing here drew on blood, taken at baseline. The chain couples TRBV6-1 to TRBJ1-1; the D gene is possibly TRBD1 (5 bases). The clonotype was recovered from a person aged 25 to 85 with non-small cell lung cancer. The CDR3 coding sequence is TGTGCCAGCAGTGAATCCCCAGCGGGGCTTACTGAAGCTTTCTTT. It yields the protein CASSESPAGLTEAFF.